A single sample gave rise to the 16 T cell receptor beta chains below, sequenced in a study of Ad26.COV2.S vaccination and SARS-CoV-2 variants. As to treatment: roughly 18 received Ad26.COV2.S at low or high dose, single or two shots; roughly 5 received placebo; per-sample allocation not given. Sampling took place 63 days after the first vaccine or placebo injection. The repertoire was sequenced with immunoSEQ multiplex PCR; TCRdb's copy has only in-frame clones and lacks some. Among fewer than 800,000 clones listed, roughly nine tenths were seen once. Material: peripheral blood, obtained in a trial of Ad26.COV2.S vaccine versus placebo. Source of these receptors: a person aged 18-65 years who received the Ad26.COV2.S COVID-19 vaccine or a placebo.

This clone was found a few times. The CDR3 sequence: CASSLPFRGETQYF. CDR3 nucleotides: TGTGCCAGCAGCTTACCATTCCGGGGGGAGACCCAGTACTTC. V and J are TRBV7-2 and TRBJ2-5, with TRBD2 as a possible D gene (6 bases). CDR3 size: 14 residues. Trimming took off 2 bases at V and 5 bases at J, with 12 bases between the two ends. In germline, CDR1 is SGHTA, CDR2 FQGNSA.

The chain combines TRBV20-1 with TRBJ1-2; the match to TRBD1 covers 7 bases. This CDR3 comprises 15 residues. Trimming at V came to 3 bases and at J to 7 bases, leaving 14 bases not matched to a gene. Germline assignment: CDR1 DFQATT and CDR2 SNEGSKA (reference sequence). This chain's CDR3 is CSASTDPTGAGGYTF. For the CDR3, the DNA is TGCAGTGCTAGTACGGACCCCACAGGGGCAGGTGGCTACACCTTC.

The chain recombines TRBV9 with TRBJ2-2; 10 positions match TRBD2. Germline V gene data show CDR1 as SGDLS and CDR2 as YYNGEE. There are 18 residues in the CDR3. J lost 0 bases, V lost 4 bases, and 9 bases had no gene match. The CDR3 DNA sequence: TGTGCCAGCAGCCCCCCCGGGACTAGCGTTTCGAACACCGGGGAGCTGTTTTTT. Translated, it gives CASSPPGTSVSNTGELFF. The whole variable domain, filled in from reference TRBV9 and TRBJ2-2, reads DSGVTQTPKHLITATGQRVTLRCSPRSGDLSVYWYQQSLDQGLQFLIQYYNGEERAKGNILERFSAQQFPDLHSELNLSSLELGDSALYFCASSPPGTSVSNTGELFFGEGSRLTVL.

The V gene is TRBV15, the J gene TRBJ1-5, with a tentative D call TRBD1 (6 bases). Germline V gene data show CDR1 as LNHNV and CDR2 as YYDKDF (reference sequence). The V end was cut by 1 base, the J end by 6 bases, with 13 bases between. CDR3 length equals 15 residues. This CDR3 is CATSRGGQPGQPQHF. The CDR3 region has the DNA TGTGCCACCAGCAGAGGCGGACAGCCCGGTCAGCCCCAGCATTTT.

The CDR3 coding sequence is TGCGCCAGCAGCCAAGCCGGGACAGGGGATCCGGGGGGCTACACCTTC. As protein: CASSQAGTGDPGGYTF. The chain links TRBV4-1 to TRBJ1-2, with 10 nucleotides matching TRBD1. The trim removed 1 base at V and 8 bases at J, leaving 10 bases unmatched. Germline CDR1 and CDR2: MGHRA and YSYEKL. The CDR3 consists of 16 residues.

CDR3 sequence reads: CASSAVGETQYF. The CDR3 nucleotides read TGTGCCAGCAGCGCCGTGGGAGAGACCCAGTACTTC. This chain connects TRBV9 to TRBJ2-5, with unresolved D. V lost 3 bases and J 4 bases, leaving 7 bases between the germline ends. Germline-derived CDR1 and CDR2 are SGDLS and YYNGEE. The CDR3 has 12 amino acids. Full variable domain (missing parts from reference TRBV9 and TRBJ2-5): DSGVTQTPKHLITATGQRVTLRCSPRSGDLSVYWYQQSLDQGLQFLIQYYNGEERAKGNILERFSAQQFPDLHSELNLSSLELGDSALYFCASSAVGETQYFGPGTRLLVL.

The V and J genes are TRBV5-1 and TRBJ1-1; D gene uncertain. The CDR3 is 14 amino acids. Germline CDR1 reads SGHRS; CDR2 reads YFSETQ. V was clipped by 6 bases and J by 1 base, with 13 bases between them. Written as DNA, the CDR3 is TGCGCCAGCACCCCTAGGGAGGGGAACACTGAAGCTTTCTTT. The encoded protein is CASTPREGNTEAFF.

The J gene is TRBJ1-2, the V gene TRBV18; tentative D call: TRBD1 (5 bases). CDR3 length: 15 residues. Trimming removed 3 bases from V and 5 bases from J, with 16 bases in between. Germline V gene lookup returns CDR1 KGHSH and CDR2 LQKENI. The CDR3, as DNA: TGTGCCAGCTCACCGGAAAGGGGACCCTTGTATGGCTACACCTTC. This encodes CASSPERGPLYGYTF. Complete variable domain (other parts from reference TRBV18 and TRBJ1-2): NAGVMQNPRHLVRRRGQEARLRCSPMKGHSHVYWYRQLPEEGLKFMVYLQKENIIDESGMPKERFSAEFPKEGPSILRIQQVVRGDSAAYFCASSPERGPLYGYTFGSGTRLTVV.

In the case of this clone: The identical CDR3 is also encoded by other nucleotide sequences in the sample. The chain has TRBV3-1 (or the pseudogene TRBV3-2) and TRBJ2-7, with D uncertain. This CDR3 comprises 13 residues. From germline, CDR1 is LGHDT and CDR2 YNNKEL (reference sequence). Deletions cut 0 bases from V and 2 bases from J, with 5 bases between. CDR3 region: CASSQDSAYEQYF. CDR3 nucleotide sequence: TGTGCCAGCAGCCAAGATTCAGCCTACGAGCAGTACTTC.

This sequence joins TRBV12-3 or TRBV12-4 and TRBJ2-5, with TRBD2 as a possible D gene (6 bases). The CDR3 consists of 13 residues. The germline V and J ends were trimmed by 7 bases and 5 bases, with 14 bases remaining between them. The CDR3 nucleotides are TGTGCCAGCACCGCGCCGGGGACTGAGACCCAGTACTTC. Protein: CASTAPGTETQYF.

This rearrangement joins TRBV3-1 (or the pseudogene TRBV3-2) to TRBJ2-1; TRBD2 agrees at 11 bases. Germline V lookup: CDR1 LGHDT, CDR2 YNNKEL (reference sequence). The V and J ends lost 8 bases and 12 bases, in that order; junction bases with no gene match: 9. This CDR3 is built from 13 residues. CDR3 sequence: CASQPLGTSGQFF. Written as DNA, the CDR3 is TGTGCCAGCCAGCCCCTGGGGACTAGCGGGCAGTTCTTC.

This clone was observed a few times. CDR3 nucleotides: TGTGCCGCCGGACGGGATACGCAGTATTTT. The encoded protein is CAAGRDTQYF. The chain carries TRBV6-5 and TRBJ2-3; the D is unclear. CDR3 length: 10 residues. Per germline, CDR1 MNHEY and CDR2 SVGAGI. The germline V and J ends were trimmed by 11 bases and 6 bases, with 9 bases remaining between them.

V and J are TRBV14 and TRBJ1-3; 8 nucleotides align to TRBD1. Germline CDR1 SGHDN, CDR2 FVKESK. This CDR3 has 15 amino acids. With V trimmed by 5 bases and J by 4 bases, 7 bases remained unmatched. CDR3 DNA sequence: TGTGCCAGCAGCTTCGGACAGGGTGGAGGAAACACCATATATTTT. It encodes CASSFGQGGGNTIYF. Complete variable domain (other parts from reference TRBV14 and TRBJ1-3): EAGVTQFPSHSVIEKGQTVTLRCDPISGHDNLYWYRRVMGKEIKFLLHFVKESKQDESGMPNNRFLAERTGGTYSTLKVQPAELEDSGVYFCASSFGQGGGNTIYFGEGSWLTVV.

The chain couples TRBV6-2 or TRBV6-3 to TRBJ1-2, with 8 bases lining up with TRBD1. V trimming: 5 bases; J trimming: 4 bases; junction bases outside the gene matches: 12. The CDR3 covers 16 residues. Germline V gives CDR1 MNHEY, CDR2 SVGEGT. This chain's CDR3 is CASSRWGTGDFYGYTF. The CDR3 coding sequence is TGTGCCAGCAGTCGGTGGGGGACAGGTGACTTCTATGGCTACACCTTC.

With regard to this clone: The sample carries other DNA sequences with the same CDR3. The rearrangement uses TRBV5-1 and TRBJ2-2; no clear D. The V end lost 0 bases, the J end lost 4 bases, and 4 bases lay between the germline ends. CDR1 SGHRS and CDR2 YFSETQ come from the germline V gene. The CDR3 covers 13 residues. CDR3 residues: CASSLGGTGELFF. DNA of the CDR3: TGCGCCAGCAGCTTGGGAGGCACCGGGGAGCTGTTTTTT.

The chain is built from TRBV19 and TRBJ2-7; D is perhaps TRBD2 (6 bases). CDR1 is LNHDA and CDR2 is SQIVND in the germline V gene (reference sequence). Trimming left V 1 base short and J 5 bases short, with 12 bases between. The CDR3 covers 14 residues. The CDR3 loop reads CASSIVLGGNEQYF. In DNA form, the CDR3 reads TGTGCCAGTAGTATAGTACTGGGGGGAAACGAGCAGTACTTC.